This T cell receptor beta chain was identified in a study of cytomegalovirus exposure and HLA in healthy donors. Study-wide background: T cells numbering around 170 million yielded 95 million to 140 million unique TCR beta sequences in an earlier analysis.

PCR involved 60 Vbeta and 13 Jbeta primers. Using immunoSEQ multiplex PCR, the repertoire was profiled, and TCRdb retains in-frame clones only, with some absent. Among 200,000 or so clones listed, roughly 84% were seen once. V gave up 3 bases and J gave up 11 bases, with 8 bases separating them. The CDR3 runs 11 residues. Germline CDR1 MNHEY, CDR2 SVGAGI. This TCR was recovered from a boy between 10 and 17 years old in good health and CMV-seronegative. The rearrangement joins TRBV6-5 to TRBJ2-4; D is perhaps TRBD2 (6 bases). What was sequenced was PBMCs. In DNA, the CDR3 is TGTGCCAGCAGTTATGGCGGGGTTCAGTACTTC. It yields the protein CASSYGGVQYF.